The 9 T cell receptor beta chains listed next were all sequenced from one sample in a study of blood T cell repertoires in COVID-19. Produced via immunoSEQ multiplex PCR; TCRdb's table is partial and in-frame only. This sample has 250,000 to 400,000 clones, with roughly 88% found just once. The sample was peripheral blood. Receptors were obtained from a woman under 40 with COVID-19, enrolled during active disease.

V usage is TRBV7-9 and J usage is TRBJ2-2; D is uncertain. CDR3 length: 16 residues. V lost 5 bases, J lost 4 bases, and 17 bases lay in between. The V gene's germline CDR1 is SEHNR and CDR2 FQNEAQ (reference sequence). The CDR3: CASSLLPTASTGELFF. The CDR3, as DNA: TGTGCCAGCAGCCTCCTACCTACAGCCAGCACCGGGGAGCTGTTTTTT.

The chain is built from TRBV7-6 and TRBJ2-2; D may be TRBD2 (7 bases). Germline V lookup: CDR1 SGHVS, CDR2 FNYEAQ. Trimming pared 5 bases from V and 3 bases from J, leaving 13 bases between. The CDR3 covers 15 residues. CDR3 nucleotide sequence: TGTGCCAGCAGCAACCTAGGGGGGGACACCGGGGAGCTGTTTTTT. Translating it yields CASSNLGGDTGELFF.

This clone came up a few times. This sequence joins TRBV19 and TRBJ1-3, with 7 positions matching TRBD1. Germline V lookup: CDR1 LNHDA, CDR2 SQIVND (reference sequence). Unmatched junction bases numbered 11, after V lost 4 bases and J lost 2 bases. This CDR3 is built from 17 residues. CDR3 protein: CASSSQGGDSAGNTIYF. As DNA, the CDR3 is TGTGCCAGTAGTAGCCAGGGGGGAGACTCCGCTGGAAACACCATATATTTT.

The gene calls are TRBV12-3 or TRBV12-4 and TRBJ1-6; possible D gene TRBD1, 5 bases. V lost 8 bases and J lost 5, with 10 bases in between. The length of the CDR3 is 13 residues. The CDR3 protein is CASGADHNSPLHF. CDR3 nucleotides: TGTGCCAGCGGGGCGGACCATAATTCACCCCTCCACTTT.

In this sample, this clone turned up once. The V and J genes are TRBV7-2 and TRBJ2-7; 8 positions match TRBD1. There are 16 residues in the CDR3. The ends lost 1 base at V and 7 bases at J; junction bases unmatched: 12. Germline assignment: CDR1 SGHTA and CDR2 FQGNSA. CDR3 sequence reads: CASSLGGSGRGREQYF. In DNA form, the CDR3 reads TGTGCCAGCAGCTTAGGAGGTTCAGGCAGGGGGCGTGAGCAGTACTTC.

V and J are TRBV15 and TRBJ1-1; D ambiguous. Germline assignment: CDR1 LNHNV and CDR2 YYDKDF (reference sequence). V lost 8 bases and J 11 bases, leaving 18 bases between the germline ends. The CDR3 covers 12 residues. Written as DNA, the CDR3 is TGTGCCACCGAGGACCAGGAGGTCTGGGCTTTCTTT. As protein: CATEDQEVWAFF.

The J gene is TRBJ2-7, the V gene TRBV2; 8 nucleotides agree with TRBD1. Trimming cost V 7 bases and J 5 bases; bases outside gene matches: 7. CDR1 and CDR2 from the germline V gene are SNHLY and FYNNEI. This CDR3 has 13 amino acids. CDR3 loop: CASMEDRAHEQYF. The CDR3 DNA follows: TGTGCCAGCATGGAGGACAGGGCCCACGAGCAGTACTTC.

The chain links TRBV27 to TRBJ1-1, with 10 positions matching TRBD1. V was pared by 5 bases and J by 2 bases, with 8 bases of the junction left unmatched. The CDR3 sequence is 16 residues long. Germline CDR1 MNHEY, CDR2 SMNVEV (reference sequence). The CDR3 sequence: CASSKKRTGGNTEAFF. The DNA of the CDR3 is TGTGCCAGCAGTAAAAAGCGGACAGGGGGAAACACTGAAGCTTTCTTT.

The CDR3 region is CASSRTGSNTEAFF. The CDR3 DNA follows: TGTGCCAGCAGCAGGACAGGGTCGAACACTGAAGCTTTCTTT. The chain employs TRBV7-2 and TRBJ1-1; TRBD1 aligns across 8 bases. V was clipped by 5 bases and J by 1 base; unmatched bases: 3. There are 14 residues in the CDR3. CDR1 and CDR2 (germline): SGHTA, FQGNSA.